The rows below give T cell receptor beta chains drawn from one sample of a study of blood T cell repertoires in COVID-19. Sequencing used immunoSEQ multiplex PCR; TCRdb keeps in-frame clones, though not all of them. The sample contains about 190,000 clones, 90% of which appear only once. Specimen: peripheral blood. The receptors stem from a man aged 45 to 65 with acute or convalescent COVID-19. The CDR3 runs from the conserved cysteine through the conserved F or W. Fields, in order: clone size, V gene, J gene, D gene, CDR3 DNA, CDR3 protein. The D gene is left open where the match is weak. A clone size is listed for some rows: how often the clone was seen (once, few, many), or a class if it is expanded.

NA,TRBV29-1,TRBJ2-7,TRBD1,TGCAGCGCCGCCGCCGGGACAGGGAGCGGCGAGCAGTACTTC,CSAAAGTGSGEQYF
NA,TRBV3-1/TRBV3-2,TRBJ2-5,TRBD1,TGTGCCAGCAGCCAGGGACAGGCCAGGGGGACCCAGTACTTC,CASSQGQARGTQYF
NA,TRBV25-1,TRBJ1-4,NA,TGTGCCAGCAGTGAATACGTGGGCAGGGGTAATGAAAAACTGTTTTTT,CASSEYVGRGNEKLFF
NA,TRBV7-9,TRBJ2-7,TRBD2,TGTGCCAGCAGCTTAGAACAACTAGCGGTCGAGCAGTACTTC,CASSLEQLAVEQYF
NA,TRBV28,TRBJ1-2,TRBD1,TGTGCCAGCAGTTTAACGGGACAGGGGGCTCGTTCTAAGAGCTACACCTTC,CASSLTGQGARSKSYTF
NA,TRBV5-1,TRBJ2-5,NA,TGCGCCAGCAGCTTGGCGTCGACCCAGTACTTC,CASSLASTQYF
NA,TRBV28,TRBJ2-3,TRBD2,TGTGCCAGCAGTTGGACGACTAGCGGATTATCGGGTACGCAGTATTTT,CASSWTTSGLSGTQYF
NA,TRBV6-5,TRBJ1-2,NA,TGTGCCAGCAGTCGTACTAACTATGGCTACACCTTC,CASSRTNYGYTF
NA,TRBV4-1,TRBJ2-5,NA,TGCGCCAGCAGCCAAGCTCCGGCTGGGACACAAGAGACCCAGTACTTC,CASSQAPAGTQETQYF
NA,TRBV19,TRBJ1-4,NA,TGTGCCAGTGGAAAAGCGACAGGCCGGAATGAAAAACTGTTTTTT,CASGKATGRNEKLFF
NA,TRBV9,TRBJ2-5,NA,TGTGCCAGCAGCGCTTGGCCAAGGGGGGGAGAGACCCAGTACTTC,CASSAWPRGGETQYF
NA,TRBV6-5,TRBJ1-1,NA,TGTGCCAGCAGTTATGAGGGTTACACTGAAGCTTTCTTT,CASSYEGYTEAFF
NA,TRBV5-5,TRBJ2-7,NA,TGTGCCAGCAGCCCATCGAAGGCGGCGTTACTCTACGAGCAGTACTTC,CASSPSKAALLYEQYF
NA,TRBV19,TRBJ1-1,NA,TGTGCCAGTAGTATAGGTAAAGGAGGAAGCACTGAAGCTTTCTTT,CASSIGKGGSTEAFF
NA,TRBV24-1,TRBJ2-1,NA,TGTGCCACCAGTGATTTGACGGGGAGCAATGAGCAGTTCTTC,CATSDLTGSNEQFF
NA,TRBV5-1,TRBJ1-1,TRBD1,TGCGCCAGCAGCTTGGCCTCAGGGGGCGGAACTGGTACTGAAGCTTTCTTT,CASSLASGGGTGTEAFF
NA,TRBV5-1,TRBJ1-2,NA,TGCGCCAGCAGCTTGGAAGGCCAGGGAGGTAACGGCTACACCTTC,CASSLEGQGGNGYTF
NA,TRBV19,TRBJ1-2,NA,TGTGCCAGTAGTATGTCGGGTAACTATGGCTACACCTTC,CASSMSGNYGYTF
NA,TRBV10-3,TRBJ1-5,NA,TGTGCCATCAGTGAGTCGGCACGACCCCAGCATTTT,CAISESARPQHF
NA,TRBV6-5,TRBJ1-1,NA,TGTGCCAGCAGTTACTCATTCGGGAACACTGAAGCTTTCTTT,CASSYSFGNTEAFF
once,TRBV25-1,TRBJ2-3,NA,TGTGCCAGTGCGAGGGTTGGCACAGATACGCAGTATTTT,CASARVGTDTQYF
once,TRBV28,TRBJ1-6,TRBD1,TGTGCCAGCAGTCCCCAGGGGACAGGGTATAATTCACCCCTCCACTTT,CASSPQGTGYNSPLHF
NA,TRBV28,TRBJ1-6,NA,TGTGCCAGCAGTTTAGGAACAGGATTTACTAATTCACCCCTCCACTTT,CASSLGTGFTNSPLHF
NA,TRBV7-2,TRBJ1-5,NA,TGTGCCAGCAGCATCGGGGGGGGCGGAAATCAGCCCCAGCATTTT,CASSIGGGGNQPQHF
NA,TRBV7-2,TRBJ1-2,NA,TGTGCCAGCAGCTTATCTACAGGGAGTTGGAGTGGCTACACCTTC,CASSLSTGSWSGYTF
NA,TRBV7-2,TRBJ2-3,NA,TGTGCCAGCAGCTTAAGCGCCCAAGGATCAGATACGCAGTATTTT,CASSLSAQGSDTQYF
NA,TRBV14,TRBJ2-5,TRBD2,TGTGCCAGCAGCCTACAGCTAGCGGGGGGACAAGTGACCCAGTACTTC,CASSLQLAGGQVTQYF
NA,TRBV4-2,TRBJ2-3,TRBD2,TGTGCCAGCAGCCTCACCGGGACTAGCGGGAGCAGTAGCACAGATACGCAGTATTTT,CASSLTGTSGSSSTDTQYF
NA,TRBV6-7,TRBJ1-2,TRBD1,TGTGCCAGCAGTTCCGGGACAGGGGCCCACACCTTC,CASSSGTGAHTF
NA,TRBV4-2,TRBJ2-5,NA,TGTGCCAGCAGCCAAGAGGGTCGGGGACAAGAGACCCAGTACTTC,CASSQEGRGQETQYF
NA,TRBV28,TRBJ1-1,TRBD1,TGTGCCAGCAGCGACAGGGGGCGCGGGGACACTGAAGCTTTCTTT,CASSDRGRGDTEAFF
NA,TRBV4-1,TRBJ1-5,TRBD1,TGCGCCAGCAGCGTCGATAGGACAGGGGGTAGTCAGCCCCAGCATTTT,CASSVDRTGGSQPQHF
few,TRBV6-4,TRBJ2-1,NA,TGTGCCAGCAGAAAGGACACGTACAATGAGCAGTTCTTC,CASRKDTYNEQFF
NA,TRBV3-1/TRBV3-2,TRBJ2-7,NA,TGTGCCAGCAGCCAAGGGCTCTTCTACGAGCAGTACTTC,CASSQGLFYEQYF
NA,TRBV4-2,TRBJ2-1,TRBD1,TGTGCCAGCAGCCGCCCCCGGGACAGGGGGAATCCCTTCTCCTACAATGAGCAGTTCTTC,CASSRPRDRGNPFSYNEQFF
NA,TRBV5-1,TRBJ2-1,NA,TGCGCCAGCAGCTTGGGGGCGTCAGGGTACAATGAGCAGTTCTTC,CASSLGASGYNEQFF
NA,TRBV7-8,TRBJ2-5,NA,TGTGCCAGCAGCTCCCCAGTGGAGACCCAGTACTTC,CASSSPVETQYF